This section outlines one T cell receptor beta chain sequence together with its context. This entry is derived from a study of blood T cell repertoires in COVID-19. Participants, about 18 to 100 years old, spanned some 23 US areas. Cohort placement rested on clinical history that participants reported themselves. V gave up 4 bases and J gave up 7 bases; unmatched junction bases: 6. The CDR3 is 15 residues long. The germline V gene encodes CDR1 MRHNA and CDR2 SNTAGT. TCRdb's copy holds only in-frame clones and misses some; the assay was immunoSEQ multiplex PCR. The data show 250,000 or so clones, about 85% seen once.

Sequenced material: PBMCs or T cells enriched from blood (not recorded which). The receptor was derived from a woman between 50 and 59 years old who had been exposed to COVID-19. The V gene is TRBV6-4, the J gene TRBJ2-7, with 14 bases identical to TRBD2. CDR3: CASSATSGGAGEQYF. The CDR3 coding sequence is TGTGCCAGCAGTGCGACTAGCGGGGGGGCCGGTGAGCAGTACTTC.